Sequencing of this T cell receptor beta chain was carried out in a study of T cells in Graves' hyperthyroidism and ophthalmopathy. Study-level points and caveats: Blood also contained most expanded thyroid clonotypes above 0.001. From stable hyperthyroidism, ophthalmopathy was separated by a 13 V-J model. Ophthalmopathy onset followed model prediction by a median approximately 5.9 months.

Germline loops: CDR1 ENHRY, CDR2 SYGVKD. This CDR3 contains 14 residues. This clonotype was counted between two and nine times. Its cognate antigen is unknown. A much larger clone differs from this one at a single base, so this may be a read error. From RNA transcripts, TCR beta CDR3 regions were amplified. HTBI primers were used for first-round RT-PCR of the TCR CDR3. MiXCR, run by TCRdb on the multiplex PCR reads, gives a single entry per CDR3 protein. The sample records approximately 700,000 distinct CDR3 sequences, about 45% being singletons. Sequenced input: peripheral blood or thyroid tissue (not recorded which). The chain uses TRBV10-3 and TRBJ2-7; 7 bases map to TRBD1. This clonotype originated in an adult man with Graves' disease, either hyperthyroidism or ophthalmopathy (not recorded which). DNA for the CDR3: TGTGCCAGCAGTTACTCCCGGGACAGCTACGAGCAGTACTTC. It is translated as CASSYSRDSYEQYF.